The 22 T cell receptor beta chains in this list originate from one sample, sequenced in a study of vaccination effects on CD4 cells after COVID-19. Produced via immunoSEQ multiplex PCR; TCRdb's table is partial and in-frame only. The sample carries about 59,000 clones, approximately 78% recorded once. Their target antigens are unknown. Ahead of sequencing, the ViraFEST assay grew antigen-specific CD4+ T cells using viral peptide pools. Following 10 days of culture, CD4+ T cells were isolated. Two-dose vaccination with either BNT162b2 or mRNA-1273 was given to the participants. The material sequenced was CD4+ T cells from PBMCs cultured with HCoV-OC43 spike peptides, taken after COVID-19 vaccination. As to subset: HCoV-OC43 spike overlapping peptide pool stimulation. These receptors all stem from a human donor who received a COVID-19 vaccine.

The chain couples TRBV24-1 to TRBJ2-3, with D perhaps matching TRBD2 (5 bases). The CDR3 length is 11 residues. V gave up 6 bases and J gave up 5 bases, with 5 bases separating them. Germline assignment: CDR1 KGHDR and CDR2 SFDVKD. The CDR3 region has the DNA TGTGCCACCAGTCGGGGAGATACGCAGTATTTT. The encoded protein is CATSRGDTQYF.

This sequence joins TRBV2 and TRBJ2-3; the D is unclear. Germline assignment: CDR1 SNHLY and CDR2 FYNNEI. This CDR3 contains 14 residues. Trimming took off 9 bases at V and 2 bases at J, with 15 bases between the two ends. The CDR3 is CASRVDGYTDTQYF. In nucleotides, the CDR3 is TGTGCCAGTAGGGTGGACGGATACACAGATACGCAGTATTTT.

The chain has TRBV7-9 and TRBJ1-1; the match to TRBD1 covers 9 bases. The V segment lost 1 base and the J segment 1 base; nucleotides outside the gene matches: 7. The germline V gene encodes CDR1 SEHNR and CDR2 FQNEAQ (reference sequence). CDR3 length: 17 amino acids. Here the CDR3 reads CASSLEQGASGNTEAFF. As DNA, the CDR3 is TGTGCCAGCAGCTTAGAACAGGGGGCGTCGGGGAACACTGAAGCTTTCTTT.

CDR3 residues: CASSRDRGYEQYV. The CDR3 DNA follows: TGTGCCAGCAGTAGGGACAGGGGCTACGAGCAGTACGTC. The chain uses TRBV2 and TRBJ2-7; 10 bases align to TRBD1. Unmatched junction bases numbered 1, after V lost 5 bases and J lost 3 bases. Germline V gene data show CDR1 as SNHLY and CDR2 as FYNNEI. The CDR3 is made up of 13 amino acids.

The sample holds one count of this clone. This chain uses TRBV9 with TRBJ2-1, with 9 bases identical to TRBD1. The V gene's germline CDR1 is SGDLS and CDR2 YYNGEE. The CDR3 is made up of 15 amino acids. With 2 bases clipped from V and 2 bases from J, the junction kept 2 bases outside the gene matches. As DNA, the CDR3 is TGTGCCAGCAGCGTGGGACAGGGAGCCTACAATGAGCAGTTCTTC. Amino acids: CASSVGQGAYNEQFF.

The chain is built from TRBV24-1 and TRBJ1-1; TRBD1 matches 7 bases. The CDR3 is 12 amino acids. Trimming cost V 2 bases and J 7 bases; bases outside gene matches: 0. CDR1 is KGHDR and CDR2 is SFDVKD in the germline V gene. The CDR3 bases are TGTGCCACCAGTGATTACAGGGGTGAAGCTTTCTTT. This gives the protein CATSDYRGEAFF.

The chain couples TRBV6-5 to TRBJ1-1; D is possibly TRBD1 (6 bases). V shed 6 bases and J shed 4 bases, with 9 bases lying between them. The CDR3 spans 12 residues. Germline V lookup: CDR1 MNHEY, CDR2 SVGAGI. This CDR3 is CASRAGATEAFF. For the CDR3, the DNA is TGTGCCAGCAGAGCAGGGGCCACTGAAGCTTTCTTT.

The gene calls are TRBV4-2 and TRBJ2-5; 11 bases align to TRBD2. V lost 0 bases to trimming and J lost 3 bases; unmatched junction nucleotides: 6. The CDR3 sequence is 17 residues long. The germline V gene has CDR1 LGHNA and CDR2 YNFKEQ. Here the CDR3 reads CASSQDISGGAKETQYF. As DNA, the CDR3 is TGTGCCAGCAGCCAAGACATTAGCGGGGGGGCAAAAGAGACCCAGTACTTC.

In this sample, this clone turned up a few times. J is TRBJ1-4 and V is TRBV19, with D unclear. The CDR3 has 13 amino acids. Germline assignment: CDR1 LNHDA and CDR2 SQIVND (reference sequence). Trimming took 8 bases from V and 7 from J, leaving 14 bases between them. CDR3 bases: TGTGCCAGTGGGCCCCTGGGCAGTGAAAAACTGTTTTTT. It encodes CASGPLGSEKLFF.

This clone was counted between two and nine times. The chain combines TRBV11-2 with TRBJ1-3; TRBD1 might be the D (5 bases). This CDR3 has 13 residues. The germline V and J ends were trimmed by 5 bases and 8 bases, with 13 bases remaining between them. From germline, CDR1 is SGHAT and CDR2 FQNNGV. The CDR3 reads CASSRTGLDTIYF. Here the CDR3 DNA reads TGTGCCAGCAGCCGAACAGGATTGGACACCATATATTTT.

This clone was seen a few times. The V call is TRBV7-3, the J call TRBJ2-3; TRBD1 is a possible D gene (6 bases). There are 15 residues in the CDR3. Trimming pared 1 base from V and 5 bases from J, leaving 13 bases between. In germline, CDR1 is SGHTA, CDR2 FQGTGA. The CDR3 loop is CASSLISQGQDTQYF. In DNA form, the CDR3 reads TGTGCCAGCAGCTTAATAAGCCAGGGGCAAGATACGCAGTATTTT.

This clone was recorded only once. The identical CDR3 is also encoded by other nucleotide sequences in the sample. This chain links TRBV3-1 (or the pseudogene TRBV3-2) with TRBJ1-3, with no clear D. The CDR3 contains 13 residues. V was clipped by 2 bases and J by 3 bases, with 5 bases between them. Germline V gene sequence: CDR1 LGHDT, CDR2 YNNKEL (reference sequence). The CDR3: CASSQSRGNTIYF. Written as DNA, the CDR3 is TGTGCCAGCAGCCAATCTCGTGGAAACACCATATATTTT.

The rearrangement links TRBV7-2 to TRBJ1-5; D is undetermined. The germline V gene encodes CDR1 SGHTA and CDR2 FQGNSA. V was trimmed by 2 bases and J by 0 bases, leaving 5 bases between them. CDR3 size: 14 residues. For the CDR3, the DNA is TGTGCCAGCAGCTTACTTTATAGCAATCAGCCCCAGCATTTT. Translated, it gives CASSLLYSNQPQHF. The full variable domain, in which reference TRBV7-2 and TRBJ1-5 provide the parts outside the CDR3, is GAGVSQSPSNKVTEKGKDVELRCDPISGHTALYWYRQSLGQGLEFLIYFQGNSAPDKSGLPSDRFSAERTGGSVSTLTIQRTQQEDSAVYLCASSLLYSNQPQHFGDGTRLSIL.

The gene calls are TRBV29-1 and TRBJ2-1, with D unresolved. The CDR3 spans 15 residues. Trimming pared 3 bases from V and 6 bases from J, leaving 18 bases between. Germline CDR1 SQVTM, CDR2 ANQGSEA. CDR3 bases: TGCAGCGTTGACATACAGAGACCCACATTCAATGAGCAGTTCTTC. Translation: CSVDIQRPTFNEQFF.

In this sample, this clone turned up once. This chain joins TRBV5-1 and TRBJ2-2; 8 bases are shared with TRBD1. The CDR3 spans 14 residues. With 5 bases clipped from V and 6 bases from J, the junction kept 6 bases outside the gene matches. Germline CDR1 SGHRS, CDR2 YFSETQ. CDR3 sequence (DNA): TGCGCCAGCAGACTACAGGGGGATTCCGGGGAGCTGTTTTTT. Residues: CASRLQGDSGELFF.

V gene TRBV10-3 combines with J gene TRBJ2-1; D unclear. Trimming cost V 3 bases and J 8 bases, with 11 bases left between them. CDR3 length: 13 residues. The germline CDR1 and CDR2 sequences are ENHRY and SYGVKD. CDR3 bases: TGTGCCATCAGTGATTTTTCCCAGGATGAGCAGTTCTTC. This gives the protein CAISDFSQDEQFF.

This CDR3 reads CASSPLAGSSYNEQFF. The CDR3 nucleotides are TGTGCCAGCAGCCCCTTAGCGGGGAGCTCCTACAATGAGCAGTTCTTC. J is TRBJ2-1 and V is TRBV5-6, with 8 bases aligning to TRBD2. This CDR3 comprises 16 residues. Germline trimming cut 4 bases from V and 0 bases from J; bases unmatched to any gene: 6. Germline loops: CDR1 SGHDT, CDR2 YYEEEE. The complete variable domain, with remaining parts taken from reference TRBV5-6 and TRBJ2-1, reads DAGVTQSPTHLIKTRGQQVTLRCSPKSGHDTVSWYQQALGQGPQFIFQYYEEEERQRGNFPDRFSGHQFPNYSSELNVNALLLGDSALYLCASSPLAGSSYNEQFFGPGTRLTVL.

The chain recombines TRBV7-8 with TRBJ1-6; 10 bases are a match to TRBD1. The CDR3 contains 17 residues. CDR1 and CDR2 from the germline V gene are SGHVS and FQNEAQ. With V trimmed by 5 bases and J by 8 bases, 12 bases remained unmatched. The CDR3 nucleotides read TGTGCCAGCAGCCGGGACAGGGGAGGACCCATGGATTCACCCCTCCACTTT. It yields the protein CASSRDRGGPMDSPLHF.

The rearrangement links TRBV7-3 to TRBJ2-6; the D gene could be TRBD1 or TRBD2 (5 bases each). V lost 4 bases, J lost 1 base, and 20 bases lay in between. The CDR3 consists of 19 residues. The germline CDR1 and CDR2 sequences are SGHTA and FQGTGA. CDR3 nucleotide sequence: TGTGCCAGCAGCTATGGGATTTGGGGCGCGGGTTCTGGGGCCAACGTCCTGACTTTC. Its translation: CASSYGIWGAGSGANVLTF.

This chain links TRBV7-8 with TRBJ1-3; D is unresolved. From germline, CDR1 is SGHVS and CDR2 FQNEAQ. Trimming removed 5 bases at V and 0 bases at J, with 11 bases between. The length of the CDR3 is 15 residues. The DNA of the CDR3 is TGTGCCAGCAGCGCCCGACGGATCTCTGGAAACACCATATATTTT. This sequence encodes CASSARRISGNTIYF.

The chain joins TRBV12-5 to TRBJ2-5; D is undetermined. Trimming shortened V by 2 bases and J by 5 bases, and 9 bases separated the two germline ends. This CDR3 has 13 amino acids. From germline, CDR1 is LGHNT and CDR2 FRNRAP. CDR3: CASGLRVSETQYF. The CDR3 nucleotides are TGTGCTAGTGGTTTGAGGGTCTCGGAGACCCAGTACTTC.

This clone came up a few times. This chain's CDR3 is CASRGSTGEQYV. In DNA form, the CDR3 reads TGCGCCAGCAGGGGCAGCACGGGCGAGCAGTACGTC. The rearrangement links TRBV5-1 to TRBJ2-7; D unresolved. The CDR3 loop spans 12 amino acids. Trimming pared 5 bases from V and 6 bases from J, leaving 12 bases between. CDR1 is SGHRS, CDR2 YFSETQ, per germline.